The 4 T cell receptor beta chains below all came from one sample that was sequenced in a study of regulatory T cells in long-lasting Graves disease. Arm-PCR of CDR3 regions and iRepertoire HTBI primers were used to build TCR beta libraries. A single record per CDR3 protein comes from TCRdb applying MiXCR to the multiplex PCR reads. The data show some 500,000 distinct CDR3 sequences, about 14% seen once. Noted time point: newly diagnosed GD, antithyroid drugs for less than 3 months. Preparation of the TCR library used RNA extracted from PBMCs. This sample also belongs to another study, concerning T cells in Graves' hyperthyroidism and ophthalmopathy.

The source was peripheral blood mononuclear cells (PBMCs), collected at new diagnosis, from a patient treated with antithyroid drugs. The receptors were gathered from a man younger than 40 with Graves disease.

This clonotype appeared many times. This chain joins TRBV9 and TRBJ2-7; TRBD2 matches 7 bases. Germline V CDR1 and CDR2: SGDLS, YYNGEE. Trimming at V came to 3 bases and at J to 7 bases, leaving 13 bases not matched to a gene. The CDR3 extends over 15 amino acids. CDR3 sequence reads: CASSGTGGRLGEQYF. The CDR3 nucleotides read TGTGCCAGCAGCGGAACGGGAGGCCGCCTAGGGGAGCAGTACTTC.

This clonotype was seen many times. The chain has TRBV20-1 and TRBJ2-1; TRBD2 agrees at 12 bases. Germline CDR1 reads DFQATT; CDR2 reads SNEGSKA (reference sequence). V was pared by 3 bases and J by 4 bases, with 4 bases of the junction left unmatched. The CDR3 contains 15 residues. The CDR3 protein is CSASGLAGKYNEQFF. The DNA for the CDR3 is TGCAGTGCTAGCGGACTAGCGGGGAAATACAATGAGCAGTTCTTC.

V gene TRBV19 combines with J gene TRBJ1-3; 10 bases match TRBD1. Trimming took 4 bases from V and 4 from J; bases not matched to a gene: 10. This CDR3 spans 17 amino acids. Looked up from germline, CDR1 is LNHDA and CDR2 is SQIVND (reference sequence). The CDR3 sequence is CASSRQGAQLRGNTIYF. The CDR3, as DNA: TGTGCCAGTAGTAGACAGGGGGCCCAACTCCGCGGAAACACCATATATTTT.

This clonotype has a count of ten or more. V is TRBV20-1 and J is TRBJ2-5, with 8 positions matching TRBD2. Trimming removed 0 bases from V and 2 bases from J; junction bases left unmatched: 2. The CDR3 has 14 amino acids. Germline CDR1 reads DFQATT; CDR2 reads SNEGSKA (reference sequence). The CDR3 spells CSARDGGGQETQYF. The CDR3 DNA reads TGCAGTGCTAGAGATGGCGGGGGGCAAGAGACCCAGTACTTC.